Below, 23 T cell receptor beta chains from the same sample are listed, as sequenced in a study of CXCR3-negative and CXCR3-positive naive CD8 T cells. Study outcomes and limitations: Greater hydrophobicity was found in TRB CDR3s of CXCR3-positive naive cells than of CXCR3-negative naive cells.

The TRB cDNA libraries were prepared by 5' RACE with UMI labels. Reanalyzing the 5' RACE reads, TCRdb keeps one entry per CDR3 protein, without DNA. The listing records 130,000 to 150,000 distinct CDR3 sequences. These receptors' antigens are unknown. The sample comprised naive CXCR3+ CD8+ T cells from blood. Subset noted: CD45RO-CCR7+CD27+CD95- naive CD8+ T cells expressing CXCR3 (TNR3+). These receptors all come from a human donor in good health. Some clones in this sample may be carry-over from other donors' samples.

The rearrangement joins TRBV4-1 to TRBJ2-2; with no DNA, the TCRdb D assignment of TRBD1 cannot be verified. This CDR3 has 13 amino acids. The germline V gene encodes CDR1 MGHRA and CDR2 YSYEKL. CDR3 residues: CASSLYRAGELFF.

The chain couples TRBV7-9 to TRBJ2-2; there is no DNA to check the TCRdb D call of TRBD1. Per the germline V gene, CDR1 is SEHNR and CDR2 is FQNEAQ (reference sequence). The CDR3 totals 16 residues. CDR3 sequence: CASSLTGAVNTGELFF.

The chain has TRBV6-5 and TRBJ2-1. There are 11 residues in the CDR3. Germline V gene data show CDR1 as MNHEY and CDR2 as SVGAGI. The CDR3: CASSYGNEQFF.

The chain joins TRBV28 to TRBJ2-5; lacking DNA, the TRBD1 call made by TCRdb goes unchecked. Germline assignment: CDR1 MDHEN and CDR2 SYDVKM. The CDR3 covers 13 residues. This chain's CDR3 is CAIKRGSWGSQYF.

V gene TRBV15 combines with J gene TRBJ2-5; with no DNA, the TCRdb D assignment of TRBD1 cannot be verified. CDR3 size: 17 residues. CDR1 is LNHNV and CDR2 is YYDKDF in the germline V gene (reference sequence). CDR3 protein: CATSSTGTGSPQETQYF.

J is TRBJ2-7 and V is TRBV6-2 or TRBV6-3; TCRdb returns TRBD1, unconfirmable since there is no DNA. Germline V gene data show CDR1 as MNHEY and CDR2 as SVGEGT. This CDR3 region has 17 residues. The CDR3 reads CACSYSKDGDVSYEQYF.

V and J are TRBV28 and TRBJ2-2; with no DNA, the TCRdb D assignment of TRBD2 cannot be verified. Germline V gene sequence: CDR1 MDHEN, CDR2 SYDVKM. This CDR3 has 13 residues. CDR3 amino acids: CASNGREEGELFF.

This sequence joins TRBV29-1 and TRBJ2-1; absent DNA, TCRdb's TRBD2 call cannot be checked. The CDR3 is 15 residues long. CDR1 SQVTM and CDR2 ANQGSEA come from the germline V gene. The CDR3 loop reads CSVDGLAGAYNEQFF.

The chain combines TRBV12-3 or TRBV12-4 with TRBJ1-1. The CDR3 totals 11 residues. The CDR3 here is CASSPSGEAFF.

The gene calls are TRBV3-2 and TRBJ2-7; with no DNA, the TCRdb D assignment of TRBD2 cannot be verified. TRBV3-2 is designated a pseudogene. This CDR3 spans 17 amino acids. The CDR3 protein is CASSQAAGLALTYEQYF.

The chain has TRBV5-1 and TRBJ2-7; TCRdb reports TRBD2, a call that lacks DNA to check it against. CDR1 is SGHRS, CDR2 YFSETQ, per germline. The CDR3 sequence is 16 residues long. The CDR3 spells CASSAGRLETIYEQYF. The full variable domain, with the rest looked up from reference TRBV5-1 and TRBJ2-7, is KAGVTQTPRYLIKTRGQQVTLSCSPISGHRSVSWYQQTPGQGLQFLFEYFSETQRNKGNFPGRFSGRQFSNSRSEMNVSTLELGDSALYLCASSAGRLETIYEQYFGPGTRLTVT.

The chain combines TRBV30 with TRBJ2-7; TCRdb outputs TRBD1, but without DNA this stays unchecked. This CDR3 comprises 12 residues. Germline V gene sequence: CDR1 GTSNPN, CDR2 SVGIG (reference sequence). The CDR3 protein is CAWTLSGYEQYF.

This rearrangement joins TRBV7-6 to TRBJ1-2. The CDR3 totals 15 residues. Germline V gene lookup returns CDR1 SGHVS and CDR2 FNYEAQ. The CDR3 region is CASSLEPSKGYGYTF.

The CDR3 loop is CASSQGAGPYGYTF. This chain uses TRBV7-9 with TRBJ1-2; the TRBD1 assignment by TCRdb is unverifiable without DNA. Germline CDR1 SEHNR, CDR2 FQNEAQ (reference sequence). This CDR3 is built from 14 residues. Full variable domain (remainder filled in from reference TRBV7-9 and TRBJ1-2): DTGVSQNPRHKITKRGQNVTFRCDPISEHNRLYWYRQTLGQGPEFLTYFQNEAQLEKSRLLSDRFSAERPKGSFSTLEIQRTEQGDSAMYLCASSQGAGPYGYTFGSGTRLTVV.

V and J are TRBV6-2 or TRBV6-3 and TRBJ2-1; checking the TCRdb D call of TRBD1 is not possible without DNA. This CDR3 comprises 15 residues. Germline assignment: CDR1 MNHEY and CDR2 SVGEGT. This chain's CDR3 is CASSPTGYPNNEQFF.

CDR3 region: CASSVEGLAGEFYNEQFF. The chain employs TRBV9 and TRBJ2-1; without DNA, the TCRdb call of TRBD2 cannot be checked. Germline V gives CDR1 SGDLS, CDR2 YYNGEE. CDR3 length equals 18 residues.

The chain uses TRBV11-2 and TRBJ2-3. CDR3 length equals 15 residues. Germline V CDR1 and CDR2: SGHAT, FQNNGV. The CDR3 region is CASSLDRIVTDTQYF.

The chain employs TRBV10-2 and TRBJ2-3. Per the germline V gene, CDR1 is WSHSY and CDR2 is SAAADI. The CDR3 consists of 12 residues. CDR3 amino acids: CASSERVDTQYF.

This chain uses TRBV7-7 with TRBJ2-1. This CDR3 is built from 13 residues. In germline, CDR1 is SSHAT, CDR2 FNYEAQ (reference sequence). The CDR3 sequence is CASSLVWWEEQFF.

CDR3 loop: CASSLSPGQGMYEQYF. The chain couples TRBV11-2 to TRBJ2-7; the D gene TCRdb calls, TRBD1, cannot be checked with no DNA. The CDR3 runs 16 residues. Per the germline V gene, CDR1 is SGHAT and CDR2 is FQNNGV.

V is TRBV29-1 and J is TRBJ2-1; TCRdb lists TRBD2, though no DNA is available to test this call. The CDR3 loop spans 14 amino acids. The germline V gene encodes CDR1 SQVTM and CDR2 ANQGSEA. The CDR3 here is CSVERQGEYNEQFF.

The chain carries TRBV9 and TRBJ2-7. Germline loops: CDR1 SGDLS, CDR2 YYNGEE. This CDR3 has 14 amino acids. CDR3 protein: CASSVGGPSYELYF. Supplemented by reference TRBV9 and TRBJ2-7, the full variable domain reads DSGVTQTPKHLITATGQRVTLRCSPRSGDLSVYWYQQSLDQGLQFLIQYYNGEERAKGNILERFSAQQFPDLHSELNLSSLELGDSALYFCASSVGGPSYELYFGPGTRLTVT.

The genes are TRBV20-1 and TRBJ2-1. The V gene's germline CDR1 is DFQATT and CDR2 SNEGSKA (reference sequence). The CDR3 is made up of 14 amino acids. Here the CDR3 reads CSAGFASSYNEQFF.